One sample yielded the 2 T cell receptor beta chains listed below, sequenced in a study of T cell repertoires in cytomegalovirus infection. TCRdb processed the reads anew with MiXCR; each CDR3 protein has one entry. The sample carries 80,000 to 130,000 distinct CDR3 sequences, about 22% recorded once. Sequenced material: CD8+ T cells from PBMCs. The receptors were gathered from a human donor in good health (CMV status not recorded). Some clones in this sample may be carry-over from other donors' samples.

This clonotype was seen a handful of times. This chain joins TRBV20-1 and TRBJ1-1, with D perhaps matching TRBD1 (6 bases). The V and J ends lost 2 bases and 5 bases respectively, with 12 bases between them. Germline V CDR1 and CDR2: DFQATT, SNEGSKA (reference sequence). The CDR3 is made up of 13 amino acids. The CDR3 bases are TGCAGTGCTAGAAGCAGGGGAGGTACTGAAGCTTTCTTT. Translating gives CSARSRGGTEAFF.

V is TRBV28 and J is TRBJ1-4, with TRBD1 matching over 8 bases. The J segment lost 7 bases and the V segment lost 2 bases, leaving 0 bases of the junction unmatched. This CDR3 is 13 amino acids long. Germline values: CDR1 MDHEN, CDR2 SYDVKM. CDR3 loop: CASSLDRGEKLFF. The CDR3 nucleotides read TGTGCCAGCAGTTTAGACAGGGGTGAAAAACTGTTTTTT.